This paragraph reports one T cell receptor beta chain. Study processing details: Counts of nucleated cells, estimated from reference gene primer amplification, were obtained. Sequencing used immunoSEQ multiplex PCR; TCRdb keeps in-frame clones, though not all of them. Clonal size and the V and J genes are those of that table, whereas D and trimming came from the DNA. Among around 130,000 clones listed, roughly 84% were seen once. The entry originates in a study of blood T cell repertoires in COVID-19. Study context: Samples representing acute and convalescent COVID-19 were sourced from the United States, Italy and Spain. T cells, B-cell-depleted T cells, or PBMCs supplied cDNA or gDNA.

The CDR3 contains 14 residues. The germline V gene encodes CDR1 SEHNR and CDR2 FQNEAQ (reference sequence). J gave up 2 bases and V 6 bases, and 6 bases lay outside the gene matches. V is TRBV7-9 and J is TRBJ2-5, with 7 bases matching TRBD2. The sequence derives from a man aged 55 to 70 with acute or convalescent COVID-19. Sequences were obtained from peripheral blood. The CDR3, as DNA: TGTGCCAGCAGTTTACCGGGACTACAAGAGACCCAGTACTTC. Residues: CASSLPGLQETQYF.